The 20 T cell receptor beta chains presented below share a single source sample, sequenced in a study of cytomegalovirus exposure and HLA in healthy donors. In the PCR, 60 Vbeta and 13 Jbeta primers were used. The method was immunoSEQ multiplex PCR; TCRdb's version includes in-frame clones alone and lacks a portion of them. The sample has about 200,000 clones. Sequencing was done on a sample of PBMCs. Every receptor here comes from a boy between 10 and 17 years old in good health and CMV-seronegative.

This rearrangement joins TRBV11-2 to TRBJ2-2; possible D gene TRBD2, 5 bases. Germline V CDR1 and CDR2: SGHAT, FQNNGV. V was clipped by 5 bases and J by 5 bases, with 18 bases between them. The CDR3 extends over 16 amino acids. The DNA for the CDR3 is TGTGCCAGCAGCCTCCCGGCTCGGGGAATTACCGGGGAGCTGTTTTTT. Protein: CASSLPARGITGELFF.

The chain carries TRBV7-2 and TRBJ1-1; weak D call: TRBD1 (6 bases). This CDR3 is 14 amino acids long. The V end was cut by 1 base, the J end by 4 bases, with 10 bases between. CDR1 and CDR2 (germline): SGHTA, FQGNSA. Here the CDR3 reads CASSLVRGPTEAFF. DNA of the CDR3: TGTGCCAGCAGCTTAGTCAGGGGACCCACTGAAGCTTTCTTT.

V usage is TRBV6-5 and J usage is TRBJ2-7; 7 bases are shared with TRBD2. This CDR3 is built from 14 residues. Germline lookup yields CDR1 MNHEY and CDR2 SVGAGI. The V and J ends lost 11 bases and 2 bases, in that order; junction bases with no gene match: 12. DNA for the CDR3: TGTGCCGCCGGGAGAGGGGAGGGAGCCTACGAGCAGTACTTC. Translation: CAAGRGEGAYEQYF.

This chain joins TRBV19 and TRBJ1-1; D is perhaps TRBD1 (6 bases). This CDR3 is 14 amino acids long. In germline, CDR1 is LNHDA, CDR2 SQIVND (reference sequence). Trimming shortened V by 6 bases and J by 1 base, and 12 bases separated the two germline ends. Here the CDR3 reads CASRGALSNTEAFF. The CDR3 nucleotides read TGTGCCAGTAGGGGGGCCTTATCGAACACTGAAGCTTTCTTT.

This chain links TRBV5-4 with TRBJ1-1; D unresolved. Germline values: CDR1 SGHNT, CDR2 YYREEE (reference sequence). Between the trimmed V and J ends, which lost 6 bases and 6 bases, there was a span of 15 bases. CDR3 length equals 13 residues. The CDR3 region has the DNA TGTGCCAGCAAGATTAAGGAAGCGCCTGAAGCTTTCTTT. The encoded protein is CASKIKEAPEAFF.

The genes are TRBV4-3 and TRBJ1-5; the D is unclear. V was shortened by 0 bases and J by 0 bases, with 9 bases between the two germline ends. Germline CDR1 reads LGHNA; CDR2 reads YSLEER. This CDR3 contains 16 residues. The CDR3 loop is CASSQEISVSNQPQHF. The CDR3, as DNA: TGCGCCAGCAGCCAAGAGATTTCAGTTAGCAATCAGCCCCAGCATTTT.

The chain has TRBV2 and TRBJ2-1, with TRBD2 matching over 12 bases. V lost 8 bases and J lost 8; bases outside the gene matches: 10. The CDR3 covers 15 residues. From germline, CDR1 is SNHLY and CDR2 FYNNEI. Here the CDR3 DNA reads TGTGCCAGCCTTGTGTCTAGCGGGGGGGGCGATGAGCAGTTCTTC. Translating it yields CASLVSSGGGDEQFF.

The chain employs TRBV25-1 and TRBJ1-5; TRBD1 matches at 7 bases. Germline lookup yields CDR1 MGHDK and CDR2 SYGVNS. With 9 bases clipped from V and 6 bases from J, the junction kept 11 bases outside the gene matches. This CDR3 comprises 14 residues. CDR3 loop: CASQGQSVGQPQHF. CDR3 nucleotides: TGTGCCAGTCAGGGACAGTCCGTCGGTCAGCCCCAGCATTTT.

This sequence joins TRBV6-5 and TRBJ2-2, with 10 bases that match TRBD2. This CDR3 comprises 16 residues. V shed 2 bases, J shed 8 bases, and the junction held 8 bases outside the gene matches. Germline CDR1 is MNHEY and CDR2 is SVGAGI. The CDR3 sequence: CASSYGLAGASGELFF. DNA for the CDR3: TGTGCCAGCAGTTACGGGCTAGCGGGGGCATCAGGGGAGCTGTTTTTT.

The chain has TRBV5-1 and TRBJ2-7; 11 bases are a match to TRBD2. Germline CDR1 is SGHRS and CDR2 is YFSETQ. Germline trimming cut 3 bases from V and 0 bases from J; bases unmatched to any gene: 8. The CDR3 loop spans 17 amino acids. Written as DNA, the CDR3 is TGCGCCAGCAGCTCGTTAGCGGGGGGGCCCAGCTCCTACGAGCAGTACTTC. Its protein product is CASSSLAGGPSSYEQYF.

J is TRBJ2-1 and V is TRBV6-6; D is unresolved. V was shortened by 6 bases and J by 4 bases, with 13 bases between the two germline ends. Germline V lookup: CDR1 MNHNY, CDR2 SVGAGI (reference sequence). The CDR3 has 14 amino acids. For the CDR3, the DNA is TGTGCCAGCAGCCCCATATCCCTATACAATGAGCAGTTCTTC. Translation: CASSPISLYNEQFF.

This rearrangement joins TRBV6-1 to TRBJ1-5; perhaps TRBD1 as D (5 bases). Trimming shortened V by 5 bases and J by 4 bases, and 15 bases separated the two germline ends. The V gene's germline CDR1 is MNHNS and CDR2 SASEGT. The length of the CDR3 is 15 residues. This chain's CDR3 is CASSSQATENQPQHF. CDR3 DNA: TGTGCCAGCAGTTCGCAAGCGACAGAAAATCAGCCCCAGCATTTT.

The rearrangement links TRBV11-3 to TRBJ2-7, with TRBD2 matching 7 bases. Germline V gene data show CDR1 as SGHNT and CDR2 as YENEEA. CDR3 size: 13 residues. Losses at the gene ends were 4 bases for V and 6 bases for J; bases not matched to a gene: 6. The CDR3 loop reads CASSSSPGGEQYF. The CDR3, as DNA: TGTGCCAGCAGCTCCTCCCCGGGGGGCGAGCAGTACTTC.

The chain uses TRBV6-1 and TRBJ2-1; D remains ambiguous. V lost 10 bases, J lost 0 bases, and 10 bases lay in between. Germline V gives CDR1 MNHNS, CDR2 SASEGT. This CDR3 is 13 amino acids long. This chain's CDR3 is CAIRPSSYNEQFF. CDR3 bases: TGTGCCATCCGGCCTAGCTCCTACAATGAGCAGTTCTTC.

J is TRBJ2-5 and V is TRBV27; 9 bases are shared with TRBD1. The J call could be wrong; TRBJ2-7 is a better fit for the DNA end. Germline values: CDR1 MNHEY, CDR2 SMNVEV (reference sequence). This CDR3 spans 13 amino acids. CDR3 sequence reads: CASSRQGAYEQYF. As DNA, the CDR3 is TGTGCCAGCAGTCGACAGGGGGCCTACGAGCAGTACTTC.

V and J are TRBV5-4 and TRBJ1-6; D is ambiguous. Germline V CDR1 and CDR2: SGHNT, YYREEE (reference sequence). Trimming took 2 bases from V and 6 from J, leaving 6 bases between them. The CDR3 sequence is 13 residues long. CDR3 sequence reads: CASSLARNSPLHF. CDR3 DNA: TGTGCCAGCAGCTTAGCCCGTAATTCACCCCTCCACTTT.

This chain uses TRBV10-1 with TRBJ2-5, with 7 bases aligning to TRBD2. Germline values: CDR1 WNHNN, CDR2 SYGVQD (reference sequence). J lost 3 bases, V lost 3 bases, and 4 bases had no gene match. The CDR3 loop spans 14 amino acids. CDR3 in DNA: TGCGCCAGCAGTGAAGTAGGGAGGGAAGAGACCCAGTACTTC. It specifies CASSEVGREETQYF.

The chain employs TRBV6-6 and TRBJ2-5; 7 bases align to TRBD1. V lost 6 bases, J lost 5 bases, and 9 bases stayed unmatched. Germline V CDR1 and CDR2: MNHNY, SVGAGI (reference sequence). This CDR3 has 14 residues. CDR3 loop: CASSSPGRGETQYF. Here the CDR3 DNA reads TGTGCCAGCAGCTCCCCCGGCAGGGGGGAGACCCAGTACTTC.

CDR3 in amino acids: CASSSSGTGVTDTQYF. Here the CDR3 DNA reads TGTGCCAGCAGCTCCTCCGGGACAGGGGTCACAGATACGCAGTATTTT. The rearrangement uses TRBV5-4 and TRBJ2-3; 10 nucleotides align to TRBD1. The CDR3 loop spans 16 amino acids. The germline CDR1 and CDR2 sequences are SGHNT and YYREEE (reference sequence). The trim removed 3 bases at V and 2 bases at J, leaving 6 bases unmatched.

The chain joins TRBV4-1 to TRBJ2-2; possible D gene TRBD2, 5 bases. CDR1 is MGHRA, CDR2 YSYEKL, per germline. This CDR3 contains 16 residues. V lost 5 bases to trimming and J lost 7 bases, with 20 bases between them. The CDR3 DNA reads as TGCGCCAGCAGCGTGGTAGCGACGGACCTCAACGGGGAGCTGTTTTTT. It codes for CASSVVATDLNGELFF.